Reported below is one T cell receptor (beta chain). Its antigen is unknown. CDR1 is KGHSH and CDR2 is LQKENI in the germline V gene. The CDR3 has 15 amino acids. Trimming pared 3 bases from V and 3 bases from J, leaving 12 bases between. This sample was taken from a study of T cells in Graves' hyperthyroidism and ophthalmopathy. Regions amplified from RNA transcripts were the TCR beta CDR3 regions. Initially, a first-round RT-PCR of the TCR CDR3 employed the HTBI primer set. TCRdb analysed the multiplex PCR reads with MiXCR anew, one entry per CDR3 protein. Of about 210,000 distinct CDR3 sequences in the sample, about 15% are singletons; the top ten hold under 65%. A patient was excluded if there was uncontrolled infection, other autoimmune disease, pregnancy or lactation. Broader study findings: The blood repertoire included most of the expanded thyroid clonotypes above 0.001. With a median lead of about six months before onset, the model predicted ophthalmopathy.

The chain combines TRBV18 with TRBJ2-1; tentatively, D is TRBD2 (5 bases). Input material: blood. This clonotype originated in a man aged 50 to 60 with Graves' hyperthyroidism. DNA of the CDR3: TGTGCCAGCTCACCCTCTCGGGGAGTCTACAATGAGCAGTTCTTC. Translation: CASSPSRGVYNEQFF.